The 30 T cell receptor beta chains given below trace back to one sample, sequenced in a study of response to subunit inactivated influenza vaccine (dated by TCRdb to the late 2010s). Preparation of the library involved RT-PCR. TCRdb records Illumina HiSeq 2500 as the sequencer. TCRdb trimmed public reads at Q25 via fastp, called clones via MiXCR and kept in-frame beta chains. Rows with a matching CDR3 protein are joined into one entry that keeps the most common DNA and genes. This sample holds about half a million distinct CDR3 sequences; 7.6% were observed only once. 10% to 15% of the sample lies in the top ten. The starting material was PBMCs from blood, obtained less than 25 months after vaccination. Receptors originate from a man aged 45 to 70 who received an inactivated influenza vaccine. Donor details come from another sample of the same person, matched by shared clones.

There are a few counts of this clonotype. The rearrangement uses TRBV18 and TRBJ2-7, with 7 bases aligning to TRBD1. CDR1 and CDR2 (germline): KGHSH, LQKENI. This CDR3 region has 12 residues. The J segment lost 11 bases and the V segment lost 6 bases, leaving 10 bases of the junction unmatched. CDR3 coding DNA: TGTGCCAGCTCGCCAGACAGGGTCATCGAGTACTTC. It translates to CASSPDRVIEYF.

This clonotype was seen a few times. The chain joins TRBV7-9 to TRBJ1-4, with D possibly matching TRBD1 (6 bases). This CDR3 is built from 14 residues. V was shortened by 5 bases and J by 7 bases, with 14 bases between the two germline ends. Germline V gene sequence: CDR1 SEHNR, CDR2 FQNEAQ (reference sequence). The CDR3 region is CASSRGAAGEKLFF. DNA for the CDR3: TGTGCCAGCAGCCGGGGGGCCGCTGGTGAAAAACTGTTTTTT.

This clonotype was found many times. The V and J genes are TRBV20-1 and TRBJ2-5, with D perhaps TRBD2 (5 bases). The CDR3 loop spans 14 amino acids. Germline CDR1 is DFQATT and CDR2 is SNEGSKA (reference sequence). V lost 4 bases and J 5 bases, leaving 17 bases between the germline ends. This CDR3 is CSAKRFGSGETQYF. The DNA for the CDR3 is TGCAGTGCTAAGAGATTCGGGTCGGGGGAGACCCAGTACTTC.

The chain is built from TRBV7-9 and TRBJ2-7, with D maybe TRBD2 (6 bases). CDR3 length equals 16 residues. With 5 bases removed from V and 4 bases from J, the gap between germline ends came to 21 bases. Germline V CDR1 and CDR2: SEHNR, FQNEAQ (reference sequence). Here the CDR3 DNA reads TGTGCCAGCAGCCCCTTTGGGGAGGCAACGGGATACGAGCAGTACTTC. As protein: CASSPFGEATGYEQYF.

Only a few counts were recorded for this clonotype. The chain uses TRBV20-1 and TRBJ2-4; D not certain. Germline CDR1 is DFQATT and CDR2 is SNEGSKA (reference sequence). The V end was cut by 7 bases, the J end by 2 bases, with 12 bases between. CDR3 length equals 13 residues. CDR3 DNA sequence: TGCAGTGGGCTAGACTTGTCCAAAAACATTCAGTACTTC. It is translated as CSGLDLSKNIQYF.

The gene calls are TRBV4-2 and TRBJ2-1; D is unresolved. Germline-derived CDR1 and CDR2 are LGHNA and YNFKEQ. The CDR3 is 13 amino acids. Trimming cost V 4 bases and J 6 bases, with 10 bases left between them. CDR3 in DNA: TGTGCCAGCAGCCTCAATAAGGGCAATGAGCAGTTCTTC. Translating it yields CASSLNKGNEQFF.

This clonotype has at least ten counts. V and J are TRBV10-3 and TRBJ2-2, with D tentatively TRBD1 (6 bases). The V gene lost 8 bases and the J gene lost 2 bases, with 9 bases spanning the gap. Germline CDR1 and CDR2: ENHRY and SYGVKD. The CDR3 has 13 residues. The CDR3 nucleotides read TGTGCCATCGTGGACAGCAACACCGGGGAGCTGTTTTTT. Translation gives CAIVDSNTGELFF.

The table lists this clonotype with many counts. This chain uses TRBV15 with TRBJ2-1; TRBD1 agrees at 10 bases. V dropped 3 bases and J dropped 7; count of bases not matched to a gene: 9. This CDR3 region has 16 residues. Per the germline V gene, CDR1 is LNHNV and CDR2 is YYDKDF (reference sequence). The chain's CDR3 is CATSSPGQGIGNEQFF. As DNA, the CDR3 is TGTGCCACCAGCAGCCCGGGACAGGGGATCGGGAATGAGCAGTTCTTC.

This clonotype showed up just a few times. The rearrangement links TRBV3-1 to TRBJ1-6; D remains ambiguous. The V end lost 2 bases, the J end lost 7 bases, and 6 bases lay between the germline ends. The CDR3 is made up of 13 amino acids. Germline values: CDR1 LGHDT, CDR2 YNNKEL (reference sequence). CDR3 residues: CASSQLRNSPLHF. DNA for the CDR3: TGTGCCAGCAGCCAATTGAGGAATTCACCCCTCCACTTT. The whole variable domain, remainder taken from reference TRBV3-1 and TRBJ1-6, is DTAVSQTPKYLVTQMGNDKSIKCEQNLGHDTMYWYKQDSKKFLKIMFSYNNKELIINETVPNRFSPKSPDKAHLNLHINSLELGDSAVYFCASSQLRNSPLHFGNGTRLTVT.

In this sample, this clonotype turned up many times. V usage is TRBV20-1 and J usage is TRBJ2-4; 7 bases line up with TRBD2. The ends lost 0 bases at V and 3 bases at J; junction bases unmatched: 8. The CDR3 has 16 amino acids. Germline assignment: CDR1 DFQATT and CDR2 SNEGSKA (reference sequence). The CDR3 loop is CSARDKVGGNKNIQYF. CDR3 DNA sequence: TGCAGTGCTAGAGATAAAGTGGGGGGGAACAAAAACATTCAGTACTTC.

This clonotype was seen ten or more times. This sequence joins TRBV7-2 and TRBJ2-1; D is unclear. V shed 4 bases and J shed 2 bases, with 12 bases lying between them. Germline lookup yields CDR1 SGHTA and CDR2 FQGNSA. The CDR3 length is 15 residues. The CDR3 here is CASSSSEFPYNEQFF. The DNA of the CDR3 is TGTGCCAGCAGCTCATCAGAGTTCCCCTACAATGAGCAGTTCTTC. The full variable domain, in which reference TRBV7-2 and TRBJ2-1 provide the parts outside the CDR3, is GAGVSQSPSNKVTEKGKDVELRCDPISGHTALYWYRQSLGQGLEFLIYFQGNSAPDKSGLPSDRFSAERTGGSVSTLTIQRTQQEDSAVYLCASSSSEFPYNEQFFGPGTRLTVL.

This clonotype came up many times. The V and J genes are TRBV15 and TRBJ2-1; 12 bases are a match to TRBD2. The CDR3 contains 16 residues. Germline CDR1 reads LNHNV; CDR2 reads YYDKDF (reference sequence). The trim removed 0 bases at V and 4 bases at J, leaving 1 base unmatched. The CDR3, as DNA: TGTGCCACCAGCAGAGACGGACTAGCGGGGTACAATGAGCAGTTCTTC. Translated: CATSRDGLAGYNEQFF.

This clonotype was seen a few times. Germline is not matched at one junction end, which may reflect a read error. This sequence joins TRBV6-2 or TRBV6-3 and TRBJ1-5; 7 bases are a match to TRBD1. The CDR3 length is 18 residues. The germline V gene encodes CDR1 MNHEY and CDR2 SVGEGT. The chain's CDR3 is CASTYRAGGPTGYQPQHF. As DNA, the CDR3 is TGTGCCAGCACTTACCGGGCAGGGGGACCGACGGGTTATCAGCCCCAGCATTTT.

The table lists this clonotype with many counts. This chain links TRBV14 with TRBJ2-5, with D hard to call. Germline V CDR1 and CDR2: SGHDN, FVKESK. The CDR3 extends over 14 amino acids. The germline V and J ends were trimmed by 2 bases and 1 base, with 8 bases remaining between them. The CDR3, as DNA: TGTGCCAGCAGCCAATTTCCGTCCCAAGAGACCCAGTACTTC. Translated: CASSQFPSQETQYF.

The rearrangement uses TRBV18 and TRBJ1-4, with 7 bases aligning to TRBD1. CDR3 length: 13 amino acids. J was trimmed by 8 bases and V by 4 bases; bases with no gene match: 4. CDR1 and CDR2 (germline): KGHSH, LQKENI. CDR3 amino acids: CASSRDRNEKLFF. CDR3 DNA sequence: TGTGCCAGCTCACGGGACAGAAACGAAAAACTGTTTTTT.

This clonotype came up a few times. The V gene is TRBV7-2, the J gene TRBJ1-2, with a possible D match to TRBD1 (6 bases). Germline V lookup: CDR1 SGHTA, CDR2 FQGNSA. V lost 3 bases and J 7 bases, leaving 12 bases between the germline ends. CDR3 length: 13 residues. The CDR3 DNA follows: TGTGCCAGCAGCTTGAGGGGGGCGCGTGGCTACACCTTC. It encodes CASSLRGARGYTF. The full variable domain, its missing parts supplied by reference TRBV7-2 and TRBJ1-2, is GAGVSQSPSNKVTEKGKDVELRCDPISGHTALYWYRQSLGQGLEFLIYFQGNSAPDKSGLPSDRFSAERTGGSVSTLTIQRTQQEDSAVYLCASSLRGARGYTFGSGTRLTVV.

This rearrangement joins TRBV10-3 to TRBJ2-1, with TRBD2 as a possible D gene (6 bases). Germline loops: CDR1 ENHRY, CDR2 SYGVKD. V gave up 5 bases and J gave up 7 bases, with 12 bases separating them. The CDR3 sequence is 13 residues long. CDR3 DNA: TGTGCCATCAGTTTTGCCGGGGGTAATGAGCAGTTCTTC. This sequence encodes CAISFAGGNEQFF.

This clonotype was recorded many times. CDR3 DNA sequence: TGTGCCAGCAGCGAAGACAATGAGCAGTTCTTC. Translation: CASSEDNEQFF. The J gene is TRBJ2-1, the V gene TRBV7-9; D gene ambiguous. CDR1 is SEHNR and CDR2 is FQNEAQ in the germline V gene (reference sequence). V was trimmed by 5 bases and J by 5 bases, leaving 4 bases between them. The CDR3 loop spans 11 amino acids.

The chain couples TRBV9 to TRBJ2-1; D may be TRBD2 (6 bases). CDR1 is SGDLS, CDR2 YYNGEE, per germline. V gave up 7 bases and J gave up 7 bases, with 15 bases separating them. This CDR3 has 13 amino acids. The CDR3 nucleotides are TGTGCCAGCCGATCTAGCGCGGTAAATGAGCAGTTCTTC. It encodes CASRSSAVNEQFF.

The CDR3: CASRFTEGRDLSETQYF. CDR3 sequence (DNA): TGTGCCAGCAGGTTCACTGAGGGGCGGGATTTATCAGAGACCCAGTACTTC. This chain joins TRBV28 and TRBJ2-5; possibly TRBD2 for D (6 bases). V was shortened by 6 bases and J by 4 bases, with 24 bases between the two germline ends. Germline V gene lookup returns CDR1 MDHEN and CDR2 SYDVKM. This CDR3 region has 17 residues.

Only a few counts were recorded for this clonotype. The gene calls are TRBV28 and TRBJ1-1, with unresolved D. V shed 6 bases and J shed 1 base, with 12 bases lying between them. The CDR3 covers 14 residues. CDR1 is MDHEN, CDR2 SYDVKM, per germline. Written as DNA, the CDR3 is TGTGCCAGCAGACCTAGCCATACGAACACTGAAGCTTTCTTT. Protein sequence: CASRPSHTNTEAFF.

The gene calls are TRBV4-3 and TRBJ2-3, with D hard to call. The CDR3 runs 16 residues. CDR1 and CDR2 from the germline V gene are LGHNA and YSLEER. With 0 bases removed from V and 2 bases from J, the gap between germline ends came to 12 bases. This chain's CDR3 is CASSQDLYRATDTQYF. CDR3 in DNA: TGCGCCAGCAGCCAAGATCTATACCGAGCCACAGATACGCAGTATTTT.

The rearrangement links TRBV6-2 or TRBV6-3 to TRBJ2-5; 9 bases line up with TRBD1. Germline-derived CDR1 and CDR2 are MNHEY and SVGEGT. Trimming removed 8 bases from V and 2 bases from J; junction bases left unmatched: 3. The CDR3 is 13 amino acids. The CDR3 DNA sequence: TGTGCCAGCCTGACAGGGGGACAAGAGACCCAGTACTTC. It is translated as CASLTGGQETQYF.

CDR3 sequence (DNA): TGTGCCAGCAGCCCACACTTGACGGGAGACTACGAGCAGTACTTC. Translated, it gives CASSPHLTGDYEQYF. The genes are TRBV9 and TRBJ2-7; D is perhaps TRBD2 (6 bases). From germline, CDR1 is SGDLS and CDR2 YYNGEE. Deletions cut 4 bases from V and 3 bases from J, with 17 bases between. The CDR3 totals 15 residues.

The rearrangement uses TRBV6-2 or TRBV6-3 and TRBJ2-2, with D possibly being TRBD1 (6 bases). This CDR3 has 15 residues. Germline V gene data show CDR1 as MNHEY and CDR2 as SVGEGT. The germline V and J ends were trimmed by 6 bases and 2 bases, with 13 bases remaining between them. The CDR3 reads CASSPWGPNTGELFF. DNA for the CDR3: TGTGCCAGCAGCCCGTGGGGGCCTAACACCGGGGAGCTGTTTTTT.

This clonotype was found many times. The rearrangement uses TRBV3-1 and TRBJ2-5, with 7 bases lining up with TRBD2. Germline V lookup: CDR1 LGHDT, CDR2 YNNKEL (reference sequence). The CDR3 spans 14 residues. V was clipped by 2 bases and J by 2 bases; unmatched bases: 2. CDR3 residues: CASSQLAGQETQYF. The CDR3 region has the DNA TGTGCCAGCAGCCAATTAGCGGGTCAAGAGACCCAGTACTTC.

This clonotype has a handful of counts. V is TRBV27 and J is TRBJ2-4; 9 bases are a match to TRBD2. The CDR3 totals 14 residues. Per germline, CDR1 MNHEY and CDR2 SMNVEV (reference sequence). V was clipped by 3 bases and J by 5 bases; unmatched bases: 2. In DNA, the CDR3 is TGTGCCAGCAGTTTCAGCGGGGGGCAAAACATTCAGTACTTC. Amino acids: CASSFSGGQNIQYF.

Ten or more counts support this clonotype. The chain couples TRBV2 to TRBJ2-3; TRBD2 agrees at 12 bases. V dropped 1 base and J dropped 5; count of bases not matched to a gene: 10. This CDR3 spans 18 amino acids. CDR1 is SNHLY and CDR2 is FYNNEI in the germline V gene. Here the CDR3 DNA reads TGTGCCAGCAGTGAAGGGTATCTAGCGGGAGGGATTGTAGATACGCAGTATTTT. Translation: CASSEGYLAGGIVDTQYF.

The genes are TRBV4-2 and TRBJ2-6; 8 bases map to TRBD1. The CDR3 is made up of 17 amino acids. Germline V gene data show CDR1 as LGHNA and CDR2 as YNFKEQ. The junction had 3 bases not matched to a gene; V was cut back by 0 bases and J by 2 bases. DNA of the CDR3: TGTGCCAGCAGCCAAGACCCAGGGGGCGCTGGGGCCAACGTCCTGACTTTC. It specifies CASSQDPGGAGANVLTF.

In its sample, this clonotype was seen a few times. The chain combines TRBV10-3 with TRBJ2-7; the D gene is possibly TRBD2 (6 bases). Germline V CDR1 and CDR2: ENHRY, SYGVKD. CDR3 length: 16 amino acids. V lost 0 bases to trimming and J lost 2 bases, with 14 bases between them. The CDR3 spells CAISESSTRRAYEQYF. In nucleotides, the CDR3 is TGTGCCATCAGTGAGTCGTCGACAAGGAGGGCCTACGAGCAGTACTTC.